This T cell receptor (beta chain) was recorded in a study of T cell changes during pregnancy in multiple sclerosis. Profiling relied on immunoSEQ multiplex PCR, and the TCRdb table lists in-frame clones only, not all of them. This sample has approximately 70,000 clones; around 90% occur once, and the top ten carry around 1.5%. CDR3 length: 15 amino acids. Germline assignment: CDR1 KGHSH and CDR2 LQKENI. Trimming took 6 bases from V and 1 from J; bases not matched to a gene: 7. This sequence was found in a female donor in good health, enrolled as a control in a pregnancy study. This sample comprised peripheral blood, obtained in the second trimester of pregnancy. V and J are TRBV18 and TRBJ2-7; 9 bases are a match to TRBD1. CDR3 DNA: TGTGCCAGCTCTCAGGACAGGGGAGGTTCCTACGAGCAGTACTTC. It translates to CASSQDRGGSYEQYF.